The 23 T cell receptor beta chains below all came from one sample that was sequenced in a study of blood T cell repertoires in COVID-19 (TCRdb year 2020). Libraries were prepared through the immunoSEQ multiplex PCR assay. TCRdb retrieved this table from immuneACCESS and kept in-frame rearrangements only. Not all clones are present; in checked studies, unresolved V genes account for under half, and no reason is known for the remainder. In this sample the table shows a few hundred thousand clones, about 90% of which occur a single time. Almost 3% of the sample comes from the top ten. Sample: PBMCs or T cells enriched from blood (not recorded which). The source is a woman aged 30 to 39 who had recovered from COVID-19.

The chain joins TRBV21-1 to TRBJ2-7; TRBD2 reflects the table's D call only, with no check against the DNA. TRBV21-1 counts as a pseudogene. The CDR3 is made up of 15 amino acids. CDR3 nucleotide sequence: TGTGCCAGCAGCAAAGGCCTAGCGGGGCCCTACGAGCAGTACTTC. Translation gives CASSKGLAGPYEQYF.

CDR3 amino acids: CASSSKSGIQETQYF. The CDR3 DNA reads TGTGCCAGCAGCTCAAAATCAGGTATTCAAGAGACCCAGTACTTC. The gene calls are TRBV9 and TRBJ2-5; the D is unclear. V gave up 4 bases and J gave up 2 bases, with 15 bases separating them. Germline CDR1 reads SGDLS; CDR2 reads YYNGEE. This CDR3 spans 15 amino acids.

The chain has TRBV6-6 and TRBJ1-2, with TRBD1 as a possible D gene (6 bases). V lost 4 bases, J lost 0 bases, and 12 bases lay in between. This CDR3 is 15 amino acids long. Per germline, CDR1 MNHNY and CDR2 SVGAGI (reference sequence). The CDR3 coding sequence is TGTGCCAGCAGTTCTACAGGGCCAGCTAACTATGGCTACACCTTC. This gives the protein CASSSTGPANYGYTF.

The chain joins TRBV21-1 to TRBJ2-3; the DNA was not used to check the table's D call, TRBD1. TRBV21-1 is a documented pseudogene. This CDR3 comprises 16 residues. CDR3 region: CASSKDDRGRTDTQYF. CDR3 coding DNA: TGTGCCAGCAGCAAAGACGACAGGGGGCGCACAGATACGCAGTATTTT.

The CDR3 DNA sequence: TGCGCCAGCACAGAGGGCATGGGACAGGGAGGAACCGGGGAGCTGTTTTTT. It codes for CASTEGMGQGGTGELFF. This chain joins TRBV5-1 and TRBJ2-2, with 9 bases matching TRBD1. This CDR3 spans 17 amino acids. Germline V lookup: CDR1 SGHRS, CDR2 YFSETQ. V lost 6 bases and J lost 5; bases outside the gene matches: 14.

The rearrangement joins TRBV15 to TRBJ1-1; possible D gene TRBD1, 6 bases. This CDR3 comprises 14 residues. CDR1 LNHNV and CDR2 YYDKDF come from the germline V gene (reference sequence). The V and J ends lost 3 bases and 1 base respectively, with 9 bases between them. The CDR3 loop reads CATSRRQANTEAFF. The CDR3 DNA is TGTGCCACCAGCAGGAGACAGGCGAACACTGAAGCTTTCTTT.

The chain is built from TRBV19 and TRBJ1-4; unclear D gene. Germline V gene sequence: CDR1 LNHDA, CDR2 SQIVND (reference sequence). The CDR3 sequence is 16 residues long. Trimming left V 4 bases short and J 11 bases short, with 23 bases between. CDR3 coding DNA: TGTGCCAGTAGTACTGTTGAGGCCCCAGCGGCCGGTAAACTGTTTTTT. Translated, it gives CASSTVEAPAAGKLFF. The whole variable domain, remainder taken from reference TRBV19 and TRBJ1-4, is DGGITQSPKYLFRKEGQNVTLSCEQNLNHDAMYWYRQDPGQGLRLIYYSQIVNDFQKGDIAEGYSVSREKKESFPLTVTSAQKNPTAFYLCASSTVEAPAAGKLFFGSGTQLSVL.

The rearrangement joins TRBV18 to TRBJ1-1; no reliable D call. In germline, CDR1 is KGHSH, CDR2 LQKENI. This CDR3 spans 13 amino acids. The ends were cut back, 3 bases at V and 10 bases at J, with 15 bases in the middle. DNA of the CDR3: TGTGCCAGCTCACCGTTAAGTCGTTCGGGAGCTTTCTTT. This gives the protein CASSPLSRSGAFF.

For the CDR3, the DNA is TGTGCCAGCAGCCAATACCGGGGGGGCCCGTCGAGGGAGCTGTTTTTT. Residues: CASSQYRGGPSRELFF. V and J are TRBV21-1 and TRBJ2-2; the table's TRBD2 call for D was not verified on the DNA. TRBV21-1 is a pseudogene. This CDR3 is built from 16 residues.

The J gene is TRBJ2-5, the V gene TRBV3-1 (or the pseudogene TRBV3-2); maybe TRBD1 (5 bases). The CDR3 loop spans 12 amino acids. CDR1 LGHDT and CDR2 YNNKEL come from the germline V gene (reference sequence). V lost 7 bases to trimming and J lost 0 bases, with 6 bases between them. Written as DNA, the CDR3 is TGTGCCAGCACAGGGAACCAAGAGACCCAGTACTTC. Its translation: CASTGNQETQYF.

CDR3 amino acids: CASSQGFTAGNTIYF. CDR3 DNA sequence: TGTGCCAGCAGCCAAGGCTTCACGGCTGGAAACACCATATATTTT. The chain links TRBV4-2 to TRBJ1-3, with unresolved D. Trimming stripped 1 base from V and 2 bases from J, with 9 bases between. This CDR3 region has 15 residues. CDR1 and CDR2 from the germline V gene are LGHNA and YNFKEQ.

The CDR3 reads CASSLEGTGRTEAFF. The DNA for the CDR3 is TGTGCCAGCAGCTTAGAGGGAACAGGGCGCACTGAAGCTTTCTTT. The chain carries TRBV7-3 and TRBJ1-1; tentative D call: TRBD1 (6 bases). V lost 2 bases and J lost 4, with 14 bases in between. The germline CDR1 and CDR2 sequences are SGHTA and FQGTGA. The CDR3 covers 15 residues.

The chain uses TRBV28 and TRBJ2-1, with D hard to call. Germline CDR1 is MDHEN and CDR2 is SYDVKM. V lost 3 bases to trimming and J lost 0 bases, with 9 bases between them. The length of the CDR3 is 15 residues. The CDR3 spells CASSFGQVSYNEQFF. The CDR3 region has the DNA TGTGCCAGCAGTTTTGGTCAGGTCTCCTACAATGAGCAGTTCTTC.

The chain couples TRBV4-1 to TRBJ1-2, with TRBD1 matching over 7 bases. Looked up from germline, CDR1 is MGHRA and CDR2 is YSYEKL. The J segment lost 5 bases and the V segment lost 0 bases, leaving 6 bases of the junction unmatched. This CDR3 contains 15 residues. The CDR3 loop is CASSQDRGLGYGYTF. The CDR3 DNA reads as TGCGCCAGCAGCCAAGATAGGGGGCTGGGGTATGGCTACACCTTC.

This chain uses TRBV9 with TRBJ1-2; D is undetermined. Trimming cost V 0 bases and J 2 bases, with 11 bases left between them. CDR1 is SGDLS, CDR2 YYNGEE, per germline. There are 15 residues in the CDR3. CDR3: CASSVVLSGNYGYTF. The CDR3 DNA sequence: TGTGCCAGCAGCGTAGTACTAAGTGGGAACTATGGCTACACCTTC.

This chain links TRBV7-3 with TRBJ1-3, with a tentative D call TRBD1 (5 bases). Germline CDR1 SGHTA, CDR2 FQGTGA. Trimming removed 5 bases from V and 3 bases from J, with 11 bases in between. The CDR3 totals 14 residues. The CDR3 is CASSLQGGGNTIYF. As DNA, the CDR3 is TGTGCCAGCAGCCTCCAGGGTGGTGGAAACACCATATATTTT.

The rearrangement joins TRBV18 to TRBJ1-2; a possible D gene is TRBD1 (6 bases). V lost 1 base, J lost 8 bases, and 11 bases lay in between. Germline CDR1 reads KGHSH; CDR2 reads LQKENI. There are 13 residues in the CDR3. The CDR3 protein is CASSPRDTMGYTF. The DNA for the CDR3 is TGTGCCAGCTCACCACGGGACACGATGGGCTACACCTTC.

The V call is TRBV28, the J call TRBJ2-3; TRBD2 agrees at 11 bases. The germline gives CDR1 MDHEN, CDR2 SYDVKM. After removal of 8 bases from V and 0 bases from J, the junction contained 10 bases not matched to a gene. The CDR3 sequence is 17 residues long. DNA of the CDR3: TGTGCCAGCCCCCCCTTAGCGGGAGGGCCGAGCACAGATACGCAGTATTTT. This gives the protein CASPPLAGGPSTDTQYF. The entire variable domain, with the rest obtained from reference TRBV28 and TRBJ2-3, is as follows: DVKVTQSSRYLVKRTGEKVFLECVQDMDHENMFWYRQDPGLGLRLIYFSYDVKMKEKGDIPEGYSVSREKKERFSLILESASTNQTSMYLCASPPLAGGPSTDTQYFGPGTRLTVL.

This clone was picked up one time. The chain carries TRBV28 and TRBJ2-7, with 9 bases identical to TRBD1. The ends lost 6 bases at V and 3 bases at J; junction bases unmatched: 6. Germline CDR1 reads MDHEN; CDR2 reads SYDVKM. This CDR3 is 14 amino acids long. Written as DNA, the CDR3 is TGTGCCAGCAGCCTCCCGACAGGGGGCTACGAGCAGTACTTC. It yields the protein CASSLPTGGYEQYF.

V usage is TRBV11-2 and J usage is TRBJ1-1; D might be TRBD1 (6 bases). The CDR3 runs to 14 residues. Germline values: CDR1 SGHAT, CDR2 FQNNGV. The ends were cut back, 7 bases at V and 11 bases at J, with 23 bases in the middle. The CDR3 here is CASNLGGALMGAFF. The CDR3 nucleotides read TGTGCCAGCAATTTGGGGGGGGCTCTCATGGGTGCTTTCTTT.

The CDR3 nucleotides are TGTGCCAGCAGCTTGGGGAGACAGGGCATGAACACTGAAGCTTTCTTT. Its translation: CASSLGRQGMNTEAFF. This chain uses TRBV7-9 with TRBJ1-1; 7 bases fit TRBD1. This CDR3 has 16 residues. CDR1 SEHNR and CDR2 FQNEAQ come from the germline V gene (reference sequence). J gave up 0 bases and V 3 bases, and 7 bases lay outside the gene matches.

The genes are TRBV5-1 and TRBJ1-3; 7 nucleotides agree with TRBD1. With V trimmed by 5 bases and J by 3 bases, 5 bases remained unmatched. Germline CDR1 is SGHRS and CDR2 is YFSETQ. The CDR3 has 14 amino acids. The chain's CDR3 is CASRYTGDGNTIYF. As DNA, the CDR3 is TGCGCCAGCAGATATACAGGGGATGGAAACACCATATATTTT.

This clone was seen only once. J is TRBJ2-7 and V is TRBV28; D remains unclear. This CDR3 spans 13 amino acids. The V gene's germline CDR1 is MDHEN and CDR2 SYDVKM. V was trimmed by 4 bases and J by 0 bases, leaving 7 bases between them. The CDR3 spells CASSSSTSYEQYF. CDR3 sequence (DNA): TGTGCCAGCAGTTCCTCTACCTCCTACGAGCAGTACTTC. The variable domain in full, with the rest retrieved from reference TRBV28 and TRBJ2-7, is DVKVTQSSRYLVKRTGEKVFLECVQDMDHENMFWYRQDPGLGLRLIYFSYDVKMKEKGDIPEGYSVSREKKERFSLILESASTNQTSMYLCASSSSTSYEQYFGPGTRLTVT.